This T cell receptor beta chain emerged from a study of a mutant IDH1 vaccine in newly diagnosed glioma. On the study more broadly: Of the patients given treatment, 62.5% were male and 37.5% were female, and a mean age of about 44 years was recorded.

The method was immunoSEQ multiplex PCR; TCRdb's version includes in-frame clones alone and lacks a portion of them. The sample lists roughly 46,000 clones, roughly 80% occurring once. The germline V and J ends were trimmed by 3 bases and 0 bases, with 15 bases remaining between them. Germline assignment: CDR1 MGHRA and CDR2 YSYEKL. The CDR3 contains 16 residues. Time point denoted: week 47, end of study. A 20-mer mutant IDH1 peptide at 300 ug was injected subcutaneously with topical imiquimod. The study gave patients eight vaccinations in weeks 1, 3, 5, 7, 11, 15, 19, 23. In the case of this clone: Its specificity is not known.

This chain joins TRBV4-1 and TRBJ2-7, with a tentative D call TRBD2 (7 bases). The source is a woman in her thirties with glioma. Some clones in this sample may be carry-over from other donors' samples. The source material was PBMCs, sampled from a glioma patient whose treatment included an IDH1 peptide vaccine. The CDR3 spells CASSQGGGRASYEQYF. DNA of the CDR3: TGCGCCAGCAGCCAGGGGGGCGGGAGAGCCTCCTACGAGCAGTACTTC.